This TCR beta chain was recovered during a study of cytomegalovirus exposure and HLA in healthy donors. A multiplex PCR was run with 60 Vbeta primers and 13 Jbeta primers. Data came from immunoSEQ multiplex PCR; TCRdb stores just in-frame clones and leaves some out. Of around 100,000 clones listed, 75% are singletons. The sequence was obtained from a male donor in good health and CMV-seropositive. Sequencing was performed on PBMCs.

The CDR3 DNA sequence: TGTGCCAGCAGCTTCAGGGACATCGTTAACTATGGCTACACCTTC. Its translation: CASSFRDIVNYGYTF. The V gene is TRBV5-5, the J gene TRBJ1-2, with a weak D call TRBD1 (6 bases). Trimming pared 2 bases from V and 1 base from J, leaving 12 bases between. The CDR3 is 15 residues long. The V gene's germline CDR1 is SGHKS and CDR2 YYEKEE (reference sequence).